The clone carrying this T cell receptor (beta chain) was seen repeatedly, ten times or more. What it binds is unknown. There were TCR beta CDR3 regions amplified from RNA transcripts. A set of HTBI primers served as the primers for a first-round RT-PCR of the TCR CDR3. TCRdb analysed the multiplex PCR reads with MiXCR anew, one entry per CDR3 protein. The table records a few hundred thousand distinct CDR3 sequences, 15% of them present only once. This entry comes from a study of T cells in Graves' hyperthyroidism and ophthalmopathy. Study-level findings and limits: Most thyroid clonotypes expanded above 0.001 appeared in blood too.

This sample holds PBMCs from 9.5 to 10 ml fresh peripheral blood. The CDR3 is 14 amino acids. Germline CDR1 GTSNPN, CDR2 SVGIG (reference sequence). The V and J ends lost 0 bases and 2 bases respectively, with 10 bases between them. This TCR was sampled from a woman aged 25 to 39 with Graves' hyperthyroidism. The sequenced sample consisted of blood. The chain joins TRBV30 to TRBJ1-2; D is undetermined. As DNA, the CDR3 is TGTGCCTGGAGTGTAGGGCCAGTCAACTATGGCTACACCTTC. Translated: CAWSVGPVNYGYTF.